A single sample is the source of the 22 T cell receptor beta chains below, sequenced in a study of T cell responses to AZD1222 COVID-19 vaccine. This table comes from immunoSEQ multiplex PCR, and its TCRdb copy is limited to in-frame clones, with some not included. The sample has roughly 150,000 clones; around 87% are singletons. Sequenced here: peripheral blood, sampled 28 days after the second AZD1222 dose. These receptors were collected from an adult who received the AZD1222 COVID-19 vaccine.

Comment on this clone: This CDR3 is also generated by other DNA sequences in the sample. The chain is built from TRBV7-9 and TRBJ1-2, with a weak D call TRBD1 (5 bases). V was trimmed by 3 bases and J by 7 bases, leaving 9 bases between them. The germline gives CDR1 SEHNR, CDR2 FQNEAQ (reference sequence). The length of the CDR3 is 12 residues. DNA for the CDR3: TGTGCCAGCAGCTTGGGGGGGATTGGCTACACCTTC. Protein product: CASSLGGIGYTF.

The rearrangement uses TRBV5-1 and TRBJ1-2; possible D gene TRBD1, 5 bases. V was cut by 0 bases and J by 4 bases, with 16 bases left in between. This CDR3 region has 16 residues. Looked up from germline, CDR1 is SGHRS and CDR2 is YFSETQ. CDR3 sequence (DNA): TGCGCCAGCAGCTTGGGAGACGGAAGGGGTATCTATGGCTACACCTTC. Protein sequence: CASSLGDGRGIYGYTF.

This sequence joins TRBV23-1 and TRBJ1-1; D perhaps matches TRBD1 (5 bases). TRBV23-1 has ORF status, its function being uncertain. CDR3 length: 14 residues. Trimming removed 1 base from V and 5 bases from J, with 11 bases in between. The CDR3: CASSQFWEGTEAFF. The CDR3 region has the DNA TGCGCCAGCAGTCAATTTTGGGAGGGGACTGAAGCTTTCTTT.

The chain's CDR3 is CASKTGPPKNIQYF. The CDR3 coding sequence is TGTGCCAGTAAGACTGGGCCCCCCAAAAACATTCAGTACTTC. V gene TRBV19 combines with J gene TRBJ2-4; D is unresolved. The germline CDR1 and CDR2 sequences are LNHDA and SQIVND (reference sequence). CDR3 length equals 14 residues. V was shortened by 7 bases and J by 2 bases, with 12 bases between the two germline ends.

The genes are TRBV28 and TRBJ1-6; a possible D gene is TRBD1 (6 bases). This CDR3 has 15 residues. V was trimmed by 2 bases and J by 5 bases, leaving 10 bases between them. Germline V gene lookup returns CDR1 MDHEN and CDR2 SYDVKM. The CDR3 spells CASSLQGRDNSPLHF. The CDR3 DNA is TGTGCCAGCAGTTTACAGGGGAGGGATAATTCACCCCTCCACTTT.

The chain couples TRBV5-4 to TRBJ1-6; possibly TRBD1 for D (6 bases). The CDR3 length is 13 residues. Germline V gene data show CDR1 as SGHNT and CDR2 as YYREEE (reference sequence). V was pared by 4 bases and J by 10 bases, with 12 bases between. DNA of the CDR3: TGTGCCAGCAGCCTCAGGGGAGTCTCACCCCTCCACTTT. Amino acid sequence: CASSLRGVSPLHF.

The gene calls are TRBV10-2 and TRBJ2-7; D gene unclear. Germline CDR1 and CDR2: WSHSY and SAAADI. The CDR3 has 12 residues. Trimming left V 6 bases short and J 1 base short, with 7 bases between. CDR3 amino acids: CASSPASYEQYF. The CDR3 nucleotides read TGCGCCAGCAGCCCGGCTTCCTACGAGCAGTACTTC.

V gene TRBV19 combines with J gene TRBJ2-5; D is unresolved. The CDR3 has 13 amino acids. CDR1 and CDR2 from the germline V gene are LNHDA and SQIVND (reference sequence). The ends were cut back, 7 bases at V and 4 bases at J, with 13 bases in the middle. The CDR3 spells CASTGTQGETQYF. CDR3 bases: TGTGCCAGTACTGGCACCCAAGGAGAGACCCAGTACTTC.

The CDR3 bases are TGTGCCAGCAGTGATAATTTTAGCTATGGCTACACCTTC. Translating it yields CASSDNFSYGYTF. The J gene is TRBJ1-2, the V gene TRBV2; D not certain. Germline loops: CDR1 SNHLY, CDR2 FYNNEI. V lost 3 bases, J lost 4 bases, and 9 bases lay in between. The CDR3 covers 13 residues.

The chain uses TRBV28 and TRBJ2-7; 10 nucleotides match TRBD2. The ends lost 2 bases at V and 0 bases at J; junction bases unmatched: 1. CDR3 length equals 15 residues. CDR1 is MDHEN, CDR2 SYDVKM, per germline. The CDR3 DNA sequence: TGTGCCAGCAGTTTAGTAGCGGGGGGCTCCTACGAGCAGTACTTC. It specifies CASSLVAGGSYEQYF.

This CDR3 is CASSKDVGDVSSYEQYF. The CDR3, as DNA: TGTGCCAGCAGTAAGGACGTCGGGGACGTAAGCTCCTACGAGCAGTACTTC. The chain employs TRBV2 and TRBJ2-7; possibly TRBD1 or TRBD2 for D (5 bases each). CDR1 SNHLY and CDR2 FYNNEI come from the germline V gene. The CDR3 has 17 amino acids. V was shortened by 5 bases and J by 0 bases, with 20 bases between the two germline ends.

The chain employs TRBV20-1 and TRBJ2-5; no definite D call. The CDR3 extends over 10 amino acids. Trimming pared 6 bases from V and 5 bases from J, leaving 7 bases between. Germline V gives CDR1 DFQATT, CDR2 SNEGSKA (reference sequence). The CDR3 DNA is TGCAGTGCCGCCTTGGAGACCCAGTACTTC. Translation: CSAALETQYF.

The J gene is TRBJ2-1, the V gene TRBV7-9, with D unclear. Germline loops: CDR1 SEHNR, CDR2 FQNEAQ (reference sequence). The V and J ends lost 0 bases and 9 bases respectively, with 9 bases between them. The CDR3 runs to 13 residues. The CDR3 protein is CASSLASAAEQFF. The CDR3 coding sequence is TGTGCCAGCAGCTTAGCTTCTGCGGCTGAGCAGTTCTTC.

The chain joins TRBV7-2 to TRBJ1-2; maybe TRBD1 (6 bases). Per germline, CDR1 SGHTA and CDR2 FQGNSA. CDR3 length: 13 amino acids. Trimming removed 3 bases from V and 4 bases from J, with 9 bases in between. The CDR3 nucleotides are TGTGCCAGCAGCTTGGACAGCTTCTATGGCTACACCTTC. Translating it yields CASSLDSFYGYTF.

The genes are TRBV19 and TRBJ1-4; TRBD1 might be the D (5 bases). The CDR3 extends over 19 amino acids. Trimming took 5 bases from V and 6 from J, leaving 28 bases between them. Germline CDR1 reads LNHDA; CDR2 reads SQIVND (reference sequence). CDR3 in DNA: TGTGCCAGTAGTCGCACCGCGGGGCCAGGTCTAGGGCGGGATGAAAAACTGTTTTTT. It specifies CASSRTAGPGLGRDEKLFF.

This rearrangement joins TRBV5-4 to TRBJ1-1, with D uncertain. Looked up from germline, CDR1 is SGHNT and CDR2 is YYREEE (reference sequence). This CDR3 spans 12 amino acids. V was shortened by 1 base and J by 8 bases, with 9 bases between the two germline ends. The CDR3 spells CASSLNRVEAFF. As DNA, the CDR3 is TGTGCCAGCAGCTTGAATAGGGTCGAAGCTTTCTTT.

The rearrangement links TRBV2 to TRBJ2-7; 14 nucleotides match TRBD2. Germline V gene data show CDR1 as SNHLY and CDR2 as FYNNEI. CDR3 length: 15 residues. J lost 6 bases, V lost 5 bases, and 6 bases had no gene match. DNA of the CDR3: TGTGCCAGCAGTATCTACGGACTAGCGGGAGGCGAGCAGTACTTC. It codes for CASSIYGLAGGEQYF. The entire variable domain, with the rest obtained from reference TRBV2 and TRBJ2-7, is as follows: EPEVTQTPSHQVTQMGQEVILRCVPISNHLYFYWYRQILGQKVEFLVSFYNNEISEKSEIFDDQFSVERPDGSNFTLKIRSTKLEDSAMYFCASSIYGLAGGEQYFGPGTRLTVT.

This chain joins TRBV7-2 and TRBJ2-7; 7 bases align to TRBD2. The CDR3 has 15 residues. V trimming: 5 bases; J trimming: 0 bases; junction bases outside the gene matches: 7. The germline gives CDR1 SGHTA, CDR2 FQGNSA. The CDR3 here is CASSRGRGSSYEQYF. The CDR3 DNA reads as TGTGCCAGCAGCCGTGGGCGGGGGAGCTCCTACGAGCAGTACTTC.

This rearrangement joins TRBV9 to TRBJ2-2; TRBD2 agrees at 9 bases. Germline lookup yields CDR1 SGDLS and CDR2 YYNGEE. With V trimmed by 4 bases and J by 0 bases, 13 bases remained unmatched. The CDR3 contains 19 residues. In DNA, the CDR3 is TGTGCCAGCAGCCCCCGTAGGGGTAGCGGGAGCTCGAACACCGGGGAGCTGTTTTTT. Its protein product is CASSPRRGSGSSNTGELFF.

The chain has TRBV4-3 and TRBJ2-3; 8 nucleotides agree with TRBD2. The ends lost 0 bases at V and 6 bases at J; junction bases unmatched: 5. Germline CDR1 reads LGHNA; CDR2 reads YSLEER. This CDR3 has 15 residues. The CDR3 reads CASSQDAGGWDTQYF. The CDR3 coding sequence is TGCGCCAGCAGCCAAGATGCGGGAGGATGGGATACGCAGTATTTT.

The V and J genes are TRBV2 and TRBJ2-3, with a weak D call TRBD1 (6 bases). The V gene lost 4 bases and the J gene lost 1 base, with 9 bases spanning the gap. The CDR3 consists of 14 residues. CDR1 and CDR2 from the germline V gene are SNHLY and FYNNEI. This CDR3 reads CASSGSGGTDTQYF. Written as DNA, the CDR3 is TGTGCCAGCAGTGGCTCAGGGGGCACAGATACGCAGTATTTT.

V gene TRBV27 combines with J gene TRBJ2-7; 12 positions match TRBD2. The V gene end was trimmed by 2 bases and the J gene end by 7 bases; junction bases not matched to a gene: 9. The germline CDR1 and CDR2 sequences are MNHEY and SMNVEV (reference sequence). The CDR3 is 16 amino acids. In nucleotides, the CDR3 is TGTGCCAGCAGTTTAAAGGCAGGGGGGACTAGCGGGGAGCAGTACTTC. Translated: CASSLKAGGTSGEQYF.